The 24 T cell receptor beta chains below all came from one sample that was sequenced in a study of cytomegalovirus exposure and HLA in healthy donors. The PCR contained 60 Vbeta and 13 Jbeta primers. Sequencing used immunoSEQ multiplex PCR; TCRdb keeps in-frame clones, though not all of them. The data contain about 140,000 clones, around 75% of them singletons. The sequencing input was PBMCs. Every receptor here comes from a female donor in good health and CMV-seronegative.

This clone appeared a few times. The CDR3 here is CSVSSSGRHNEQFF. The CDR3 region has the DNA TGCAGCGTTAGTTCTAGCGGGAGGCACAATGAGCAGTTCTTC. The chain carries TRBV29-1 and TRBJ2-1; 11 bases match TRBD2. CDR1 is SQVTM, CDR2 ANQGSEA, per germline. The V and J ends lost 5 bases and 5 bases, in that order; junction bases with no gene match: 5. This CDR3 has 14 amino acids.

In its sample, this clone was seen once. The chain joins TRBV29-1 to TRBJ2-2, with D possibly matching TRBD1 (5 bases). Germline assignment: CDR1 SQVTM and CDR2 ANQGSEA. Trimming removed 8 bases from V and 6 bases from J, with 16 bases in between. The CDR3 is 13 amino acids. The DNA of the CDR3 is TGCAGCTTCATCGCTCAGGGCGCCGGGGAGCTGTTTTTT. This codes for CSFIAQGAGELFF.

V is TRBV5-8 and J is TRBJ1-5; D remains unclear. The CDR3 has 15 residues. CDR1 and CDR2 (germline): SGHTS, YDEGEE. The V and J ends lost 1 base and 0 bases respectively, with 8 bases between them. In DNA form, the CDR3 reads TGTGCCAGCAGCTTGACCGGGAATAGCAATCAGCCCCAGCATTTT. It yields the protein CASSLTGNSNQPQHF. The variable domain in full, completed from reference TRBV5-8 and TRBJ1-5, reads EAGVTQSPTHLIKTRGQQATLRCSPISGHTSVYWYQQALGLGLQFLLWYDEGEERNRGNFPPRFSGRQFPNYSSELNVNALELEDSALYLCASSLTGNSNQPQHFGDGTRLSIL.

This chain connects TRBV14 to TRBJ2-1, with 10 bases fitting TRBD2. The CDR3 consists of 15 residues. CDR1 and CDR2 from the germline V gene are SGHDN and FVKESK. V lost 6 bases, J lost 5 bases, and 7 bases stayed unmatched. This CDR3 reads CASSRAGGLNNEQFF. CDR3 DNA: TGTGCCAGCAGTCGAGCGGGGGGGCTCAACAATGAGCAGTTCTTC.

This clone was seen just once. The chain uses TRBV28 and TRBJ1-1; TRBD1 aligns across 7 bases. With 9 bases clipped from V and 1 base from J, the junction kept 5 bases outside the gene matches. This CDR3 has 13 residues. Per germline, CDR1 MDHEN and CDR2 SYDVKM. The CDR3 DNA reads as TGTGCCAGTGACAGGGTAACGAACACTGAAGCTTTCTTT. It codes for CASDRVTNTEAFF.

This clone was detected once. This chain uses TRBV29-1 with TRBJ2-7; 9 nucleotides agree with TRBD1. CDR3 length: 14 residues. Germline V lookup: CDR1 SQVTM, CDR2 ANQGSEA. The J segment lost 1 base and the V segment lost 0 bases, leaving 1 base of the junction unmatched. CDR3 protein: CSVEEGTGSYEQYF. For the CDR3, the DNA is TGCAGCGTTGAAGAAGGGACAGGGTCCTACGAGCAGTACTTC.

The V gene is TRBV7-9, the J gene TRBJ1-5; D is ambiguous. The CDR3 sequence is 14 residues long. V was clipped by 1 base and J by 3 bases, with 7 bases between them. Germline CDR1 SEHNR, CDR2 FQNEAQ (reference sequence). CDR3 DNA sequence: TGTGCCAGCAGCTTAGGTTCAGTCAATCAGCCCCAGCATTTT. Amino acids: CASSLGSVNQPQHF.

The chain joins TRBV6-5 to TRBJ2-7; 11 positions match TRBD1. The germline V gene encodes CDR1 MNHEY and CDR2 SVGAGI. J gave up 7 bases and V 0 bases, and 5 bases lay outside the gene matches. The CDR3 has 15 residues. The CDR3 is CASSYSGQGAREQYF. CDR3 nucleotides: TGTGCCAGCAGTTACTCTGGACAGGGGGCGAGGGAGCAGTACTTC.

This chain links TRBV7-9 with TRBJ2-1; TRBD2 aligns across 15 bases. Per the germline V gene, CDR1 is SEHNR and CDR2 is FQNEAQ (reference sequence). The junction had 11 bases not matched to a gene; V was cut back by 4 bases and J by 7 bases. The CDR3 totals 18 residues. The CDR3 protein is CASSSPGLAGGPWNEQFF. CDR3 coding DNA: TGTGCCAGCAGCTCCCCCGGACTAGCGGGAGGGCCGTGGAATGAGCAGTTCTTC.

This chain uses TRBV4-1 with TRBJ2-7; the match to TRBD2 covers 7 bases. This CDR3 has 18 residues. The junction had 19 bases not matched to a gene; V was cut back by 4 bases and J by 4 bases. Per the germline V gene, CDR1 is MGHRA and CDR2 is YSYEKL. The CDR3 here is CASSPRTGAGTTPYEQYF. CDR3 coding DNA: TGCGCCAGCAGCCCGAGGACCGGGGCCGGGACTACCCCTTACGAGCAGTACTTC.

On this clone itself: Other DNA sequences in this specimen translate into the identical CDR3. The chain carries TRBV5-1 and TRBJ1-2; perhaps TRBD1 as D (5 bases). Trimming removed 0 bases at V and 3 bases at J, with 9 bases between. This CDR3 spans 14 amino acids. CDR1 is SGHRS and CDR2 is YFSETQ in the germline V gene. DNA of the CDR3: TGCGCCAGCAGCTTGGGGGGGACTGACTATGGCTACACCTTC. Translating gives CASSLGGTDYGYTF.

The V call is TRBV6-5, the J call TRBJ1-2, with 9 bases lining up with TRBD1. V lost 6 bases, J lost 3 bases, and 2 bases stayed unmatched. The CDR3 has 13 residues. CDR1 is MNHEY and CDR2 is SVGAGI in the germline V gene. The CDR3 is CASRTGGDYGYTF. CDR3 nucleotides: TGTGCCAGCAGGACAGGGGGTGACTATGGCTACACCTTC.

This rearrangement joins TRBV7-8 to TRBJ2-1; D is perhaps TRBD2 (6 bases). Germline lookup yields CDR1 SGHVS and CDR2 FQNEAQ. V shed 5 bases and J shed 4 bases, with 18 bases lying between them. This CDR3 has 16 residues. The CDR3: CASSPHRDFVYNEQFF. The CDR3 bases are TGTGCCAGCAGCCCCCACCGGGACTTCGTTTACAATGAGCAGTTCTTC.

Only one count was recorded for this clone. The chain joins TRBV9 to TRBJ1-2; D remains ambiguous. The CDR3 runs 10 residues. V lost 5 bases, J lost 7 bases, and 6 bases lay in between. Germline-derived CDR1 and CDR2 are SGDLS and YYNGEE. The CDR3 DNA sequence: TGTGCCAGCAGGTCGGTTGGCTACACCTTC. Translation gives CASRSVGYTF.

This clone showed up just a few times. The V and J genes are TRBV4-1 and TRBJ2-5; 8 positions match TRBD2. Unmatched junction bases numbered 7, after V lost 0 bases and J lost 4 bases. CDR1 and CDR2 from the germline V gene are MGHRA and YSYEKL. The CDR3 consists of 16 residues. CDR3 sequence (DNA): TGCGCCAGCAGCCAAGAGAGGGTAGCGGGACGAGAGACCCAGTACTTC. Protein sequence: CASSQERVAGRETQYF.

Relative to its sample, this clone is medium-sized. V gene TRBV6-1 combines with J gene TRBJ1-2, with a tentative D call TRBD1 (6 bases). The CDR3 has 15 residues. V lost 6 bases, J lost 2 bases, and 16 bases lay in between. The germline CDR1 and CDR2 sequences are MNHNS and SASEGT. The CDR3 spells CASRRPGQINYGYTF. The CDR3 coding sequence is TGTGCCAGCAGGCGACCCGGACAGATAAACTATGGCTACACCTTC.

The gene calls are TRBV7-9 and TRBJ1-1; D perhaps matches TRBD1 (6 bases). The V gene lost 5 bases and the J gene lost 5 bases, with 9 bases spanning the gap. Germline V gene lookup returns CDR1 SEHNR and CDR2 FQNEAQ (reference sequence). The CDR3 contains 12 residues. The CDR3 nucleotides are TGTGCCAGCAGCGATAGGGGGACTGAAGCTTTCTTT. It is translated as CASSDRGTEAFF.

The chain recombines TRBV25-1 with TRBJ1-2; TRBD1 agrees at 10 bases. There are 16 residues in the CDR3. Trimming took 3 bases from V and 5 from J; bases not matched to a gene: 9. Germline CDR1 reads MGHDK; CDR2 reads SYGVNS. CDR3 amino acids: CASSDLATGGGYGYTF. The DNA for the CDR3 is TGTGCCAGCAGTGATTTGGCGACAGGGGGCGGGTATGGCTACACCTTC.

This rearrangement joins TRBV2 to TRBJ2-5, with D tentatively TRBD1 (5 bases). The end of the DNA fits TRBJ2-7 better, so the J call may be wrong. There are 12 residues in the CDR3. The germline V gene encodes CDR1 SNHLY and CDR2 FYNNEI. The CDR3 nucleotides are TGTGCCAGCAGCCGAACAGGATTCGAGCAGTACTTC. Translating it yields CASSRTGFEQYF.

This rearrangement joins TRBV9 to TRBJ2-3, with TRBD2 identical over 14 bases. The junction had 2 bases not matched to a gene; V was cut back by 4 bases and J by 1 base. Germline V gene lookup returns CDR1 SGDLS and CDR2 YYNGEE. The CDR3 contains 16 residues. CDR3 nucleotides: TGTGCCAGCAGCTTGGGACTAGCGGGAGGCACAGATACGCAGTATTTT. It is translated as CASSLGLAGGTDTQYF.

The chain couples TRBV6-6 to TRBJ1-1; D is unclear. With 1 base removed from V and 4 bases from J, the gap between germline ends came to 7 bases. Germline assignment: CDR1 MNHNY and CDR2 SVGAGI (reference sequence). The CDR3 is made up of 13 amino acids. The CDR3 is CASSYFGVTEAFF. The CDR3 nucleotides are TGTGCCAGCAGTTACTTCGGGGTCACTGAAGCTTTCTTT.

This chain connects TRBV29-1 to TRBJ1-5; 7 positions agree with TRBD1. The CDR3 spans 14 residues. Germline trimming cut 4 bases from V and 2 bases from J; bases unmatched to any gene: 5. CDR1 SQVTM and CDR2 ANQGSEA come from the germline V gene. CDR3 in amino acids: CSVGAGGGNQPQHF. The DNA of the CDR3 is TGCAGCGTTGGGGCAGGGGGTGGCAATCAGCCCCAGCATTTT.

This chain joins TRBV4-3 and TRBJ2-5; D not resolved. The better agreement between TRBJ2-7 and the DNA end casts doubt on the J call. The CDR3 has 15 amino acids. Germline-derived CDR1 and CDR2 are LGHNA and YSLEER. CDR3 DNA sequence: TGCGCCAGCAGCCTCGACACCACCCACTCCTACGAGCAGTACTTC. This encodes CASSLDTTHSYEQYF.

For the CDR3, the DNA is TGTGCCATCAGTGATACGGGTAATTACTATGGCTACACCTTC. Its protein is CAISDTGNYYGYTF. The chain joins TRBV10-3 to TRBJ1-2, with no clear D. Germline CDR1 and CDR2: ENHRY and SYGVKD. The CDR3 has 14 residues. The ends were cut back, 3 bases at V and 3 bases at J, with 11 bases in the middle.